This T cell receptor (beta chain) was sequenced for a study of OX40 agonist ivuxolimab in advanced cancers. About the study: Patients in dose escalation had liver, melanoma, kidney or head and neck cancers. General study results and limits: Part of the nonresponder group also had normalized T-cell clonal expansion that was low. With doses of 0.1 to 3.0 mg/kg, CD4+ and CD8+ blood T cells had undergone clonal expansion by week 6.

Assay: immunoSEQ multiplex PCR; the TCRdb copy retains only in-frame clones and omits some. The sample comprises 70,000 to 80,000 clones, roughly 81% of which are singletons, and 5% rests with the top ten. Comments on this clone: What it binds is unknown.

Blood sampling was done at baseline, cycle 4 day 1, and cycle 7 day 1. The clonotype comes from an adult with an advanced solid tumor such as melanoma, head and neck, liver or kidney cancer. The sequencing here drew on CD4+ or CD8+ T cells sorted from blood, taken in a trial of the OX40 agonist ivuxolimab.

CDR3 residues: CASSGDRAGNTIYF. CDR3 in DNA: TGTGCCAGCTCCGGGGACAGGGCTGGAAACACCATATATTTT. V gene TRBV18 combines with J gene TRBJ1-3, with TRBD1 matching 9 bases. V lost 6 bases and J lost 2; bases outside the gene matches: 2. Germline V CDR1 and CDR2: KGHSH, LQKENI. The CDR3 length is 14 residues.